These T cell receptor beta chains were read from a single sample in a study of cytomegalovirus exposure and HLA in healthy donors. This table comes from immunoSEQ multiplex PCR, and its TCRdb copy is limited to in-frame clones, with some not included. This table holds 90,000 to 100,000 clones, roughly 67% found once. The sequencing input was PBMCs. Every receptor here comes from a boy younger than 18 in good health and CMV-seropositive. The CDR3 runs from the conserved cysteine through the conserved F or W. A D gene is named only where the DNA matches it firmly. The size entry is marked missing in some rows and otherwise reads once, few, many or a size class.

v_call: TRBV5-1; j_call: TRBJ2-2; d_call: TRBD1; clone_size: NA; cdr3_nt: TGCGCCAGCAGCGTATTCGGGACAGTAAGCACCGGGGAGCTGTTTTTT; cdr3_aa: CASSVFGTVSTGELFF
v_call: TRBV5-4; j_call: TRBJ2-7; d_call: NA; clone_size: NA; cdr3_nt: TGTGCCAGCAGCTTGGCTGGGGGCAACTACGAGCAGTACTTC; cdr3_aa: CASSLAGGNYEQYF
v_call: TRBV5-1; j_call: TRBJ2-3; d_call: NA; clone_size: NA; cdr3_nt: TGCGCCAGCAGCTTGTTTTTGAGCGGGCCAGATACGCAGTATTTT; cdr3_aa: CASSLFLSGPDTQYF
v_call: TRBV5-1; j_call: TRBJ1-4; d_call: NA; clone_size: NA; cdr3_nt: TGCGCCAGCAGCTACTCCTCGGCAACTAATGAAAAACTGTTTTTT; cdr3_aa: CASSYSSATNEKLFF
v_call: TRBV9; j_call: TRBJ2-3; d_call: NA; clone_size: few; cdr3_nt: TGTGCCAGCAGCGTATCCCTAGGCACAGATACGCAGTATTTT; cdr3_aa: CASSVSLGTDTQYF
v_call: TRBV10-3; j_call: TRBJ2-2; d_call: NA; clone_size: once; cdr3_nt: TGTGCCATCAGGGCTCCCGGGGAGGCCGGGGAGCTGTTTTTT; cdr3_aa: CAIRAPGEAGELFF
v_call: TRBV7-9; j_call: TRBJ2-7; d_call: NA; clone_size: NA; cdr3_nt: TGTGCCAGCAGCTTACCCAGGGGCGAGCAGTACTTC; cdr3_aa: CASSLPRGEQYF
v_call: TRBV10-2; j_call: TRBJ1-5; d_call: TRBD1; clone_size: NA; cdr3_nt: TGCGCCAGCAGTGGGAGGACAGGGATCAATCAGCCCCAGCATTTT; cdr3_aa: CASSGRTGINQPQHF
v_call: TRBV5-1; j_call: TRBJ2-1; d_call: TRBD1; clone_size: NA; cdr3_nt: TGCGCCAGCAGCTTTGACAGGGGTCTCTACAATGAGCAGTTCTTC; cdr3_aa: CASSFDRGLYNEQFF
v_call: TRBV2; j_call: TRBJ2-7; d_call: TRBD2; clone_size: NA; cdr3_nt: TGTGCCAGCAGTGGGGAGCGGGGGGGACCCTACGAGCAGTACTTC; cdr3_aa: CASSGERGGPYEQYF
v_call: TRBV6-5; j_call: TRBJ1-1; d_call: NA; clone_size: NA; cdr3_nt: TGTGCCAGCAGACGTACAGGGACGGGGGAAGCTTTCTTT; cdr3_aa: CASRRTGTGEAFF
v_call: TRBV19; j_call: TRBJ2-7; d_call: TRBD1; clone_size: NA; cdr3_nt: TGTGCCAGTAGTGTCCGGGACAGGGGGAACAACGAGCAGTACTTC; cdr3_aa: CASSVRDRGNNEQYF
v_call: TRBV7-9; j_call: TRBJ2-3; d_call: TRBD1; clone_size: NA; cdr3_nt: TGTGCCAGCAGTCGAACGCCGGGACAGAGCACAGATACGCAGTATTTT; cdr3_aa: CASSRTPGQSTDTQYF
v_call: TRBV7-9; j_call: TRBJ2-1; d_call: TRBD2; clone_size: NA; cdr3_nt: TGTGCCAGCAGCTTAGAGGGGCTAGCGGTAAACAATGAGCAGTTCTTC; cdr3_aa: CASSLEGLAVNNEQFF
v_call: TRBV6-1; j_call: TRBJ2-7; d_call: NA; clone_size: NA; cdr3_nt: TGTGCCAGCAAGGCTAGCGCCTCCTACGAGCAGTACTTC; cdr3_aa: CASKASASYEQYF
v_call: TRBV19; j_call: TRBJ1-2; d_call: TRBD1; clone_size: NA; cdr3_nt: TGTGCCAGTAGTATGGGACAGGACTATGGCTACACCTTC; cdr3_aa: CASSMGQDYGYTF
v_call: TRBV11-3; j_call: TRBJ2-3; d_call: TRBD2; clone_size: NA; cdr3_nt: TGTGCCAGCAGCAGCAGCGGGGGGGGTGATACGCAGTATTTT; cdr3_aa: CASSSSGGGDTQYF
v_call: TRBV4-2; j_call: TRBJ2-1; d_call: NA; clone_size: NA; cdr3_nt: TGTGCCAGCAGCCAAGAACGGGGACTTTACAATGAGCAGTTCTTC; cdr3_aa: CASSQERGLYNEQFF
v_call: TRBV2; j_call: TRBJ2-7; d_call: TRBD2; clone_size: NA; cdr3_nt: TGTGCCAGCAGTGAACGACTAGCGGGAGAGCGCGAGCAGTACTTC; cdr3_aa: CASSERLAGEREQYF
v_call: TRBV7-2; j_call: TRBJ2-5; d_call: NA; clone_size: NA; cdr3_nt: TGTGCCAGCAGCTTAAGCTTGCGAGAGACCCAGTACTTC; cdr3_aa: CASSLSLRETQYF
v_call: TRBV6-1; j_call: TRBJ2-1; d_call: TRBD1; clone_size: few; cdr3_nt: TGTGCCAGCAGTGAAGTTGAGACAGGGCTTATCAATGAGCAGTTCTTC; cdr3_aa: CASSEVETGLINEQFF
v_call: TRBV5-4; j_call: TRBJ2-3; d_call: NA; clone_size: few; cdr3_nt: TGTGCCAGCAGCTTGGAATACGGAGCCACAGATACGCAGTATTTT; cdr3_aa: CASSLEYGATDTQYF
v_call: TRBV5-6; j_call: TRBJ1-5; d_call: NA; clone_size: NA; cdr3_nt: TGTGCCAGCAGCTTTGGGGGGAATCAGCCCCAGCATTTT; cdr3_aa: CASSFGGNQPQHF
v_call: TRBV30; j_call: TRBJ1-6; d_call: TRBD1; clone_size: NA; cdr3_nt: TGTGCCTGGAGTGTACCAGGGGGCAGTTCACCCCTCCACTTT; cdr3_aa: CAWSVPGGSSPLHF
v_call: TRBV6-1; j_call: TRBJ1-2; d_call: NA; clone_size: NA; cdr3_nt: TGTGCCAGCAGTCGAACAGGGTCCGTCTATGGCTACACCTTC; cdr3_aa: CASSRTGSVYGYTF
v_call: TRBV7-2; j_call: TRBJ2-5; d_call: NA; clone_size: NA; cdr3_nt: TGTGCCAGCAGCTTAGAGAGGGAGACCCAGTACTTC; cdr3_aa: CASSLERETQYF
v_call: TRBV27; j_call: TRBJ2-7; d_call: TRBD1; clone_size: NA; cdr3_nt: TGTGCCAGCAGTTTATCGGGGGTGGACAGGATTGATCCCTACGAGCAGTACTTC; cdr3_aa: CASSLSGVDRIDPYEQYF
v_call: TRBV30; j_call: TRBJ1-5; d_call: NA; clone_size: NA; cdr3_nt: TGTGCCTGGAGTTCCCAGGGCAATCAGCCCCAGCATTTT; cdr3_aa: CAWSSQGNQPQHF
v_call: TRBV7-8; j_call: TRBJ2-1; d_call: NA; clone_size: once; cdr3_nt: TGTGCCAGCGGTCTGTCCAGGCATCCGGACAATGAGCAGTTCTTC; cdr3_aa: CASGLSRHPDNEQFF
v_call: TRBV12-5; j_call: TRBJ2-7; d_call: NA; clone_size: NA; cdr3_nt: TGTGCTAGTGGCTCGGACAGAATCTCCTACGAGCAGTACTTC; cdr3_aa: CASGSDRISYEQYF
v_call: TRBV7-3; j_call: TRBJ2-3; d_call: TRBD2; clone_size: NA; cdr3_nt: TGTGCCAGCAGCCCCGGACTAGAGACAGATACGCAGTATTTT; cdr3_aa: CASSPGLETDTQYF
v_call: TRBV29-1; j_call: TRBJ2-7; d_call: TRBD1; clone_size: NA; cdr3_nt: TGCCAACCCGACAGGGCAGTCTACGAGCAGTACTTC; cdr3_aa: CQPDRAVYEQYF
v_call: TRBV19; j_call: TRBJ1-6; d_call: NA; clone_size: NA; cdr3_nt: TGTGCCAGTAGTGCGAACGGGGGAGATTCACCCCTCCACTTT; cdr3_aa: CASSANGGDSPLHF
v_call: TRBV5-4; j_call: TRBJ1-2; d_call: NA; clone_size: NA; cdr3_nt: TGTGCCAGCAGCTCGACAGGAGACTATGGCTACCCCTTC; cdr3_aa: CASSSTGDYGYPF
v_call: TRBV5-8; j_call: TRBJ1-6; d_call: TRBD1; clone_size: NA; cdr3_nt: TGTGCCAGCAGCTCCGCAGGGGGAGAAACCTCCTATAATTCACCCCTCCACTTT; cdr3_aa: CASSSAGGETSYNSPLHF
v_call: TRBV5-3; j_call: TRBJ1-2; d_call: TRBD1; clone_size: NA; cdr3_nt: TGTGCCAGAAGCTCGTTAGCATCTGAGGGACAGGGATGCGGCTACACCTTC; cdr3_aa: CARSSLASEGQGCGYTF
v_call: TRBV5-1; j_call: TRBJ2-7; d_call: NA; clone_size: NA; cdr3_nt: TGCGCCAGCAGTTTGACAAAGGACATCTACGAGCAGTACTTC; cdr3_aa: CASSLTKDIYEQYF
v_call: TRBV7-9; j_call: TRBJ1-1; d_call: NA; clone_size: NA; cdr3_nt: TGTGCCAGCAGCCCCCAAACCTTCGCGGACACTGAAGCTTTCTTT; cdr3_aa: CASSPQTFADTEAFF
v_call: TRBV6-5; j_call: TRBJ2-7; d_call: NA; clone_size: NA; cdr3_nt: TGTGCCAGCAGTTACAATATAGCCTCCTACGAGCAGTACTTC; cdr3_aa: CASSYNIASYEQYF
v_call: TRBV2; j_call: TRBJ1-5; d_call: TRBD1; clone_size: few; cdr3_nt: TGTGCCAGCAGGGGACAGGGGGGAAGCAATCAGCCCCAGCATTTT; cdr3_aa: CASRGQGGSNQPQHF
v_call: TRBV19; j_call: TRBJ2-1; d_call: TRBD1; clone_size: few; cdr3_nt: TGTGCCAGTAGTACCCCACAGGGGAAGAATGAGCAGTTCTTC; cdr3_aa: CASSTPQGKNEQFF
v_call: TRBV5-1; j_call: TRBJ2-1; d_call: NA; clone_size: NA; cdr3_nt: TGCGCCAGCAGCCCGACGACTAGTGAGCAGTTCTTC; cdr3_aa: CASSPTTSEQFF
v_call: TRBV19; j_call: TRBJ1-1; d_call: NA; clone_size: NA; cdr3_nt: TGTGCCAGTAGTATAGGTGGGCCTCTCACTGAAGCTTTCTTT; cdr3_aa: CASSIGGPLTEAFF
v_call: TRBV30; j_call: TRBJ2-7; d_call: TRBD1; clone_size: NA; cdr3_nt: TGTGCCTGGAACCCGGGACAGGGCTACGAGCAGTACTTC; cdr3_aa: CAWNPGQGYEQYF